This T cell receptor (beta chain) was retrieved from a study of blood T cell repertoires in COVID-19. Participant reports of clinical history set cohort assignment. Germline-derived CDR1 and CDR2 are LGHNA and YSLEER. Between the trimmed V and J ends, which lost 3 bases and 0 bases, there was a span of 9 bases. This CDR3 is 15 amino acids long. Only in-frame clones appear in the TCRdb table, and some are missing; sequencing was by immunoSEQ multiplex PCR. The sample yields some 460,000 clones, 70% to 90% seen once. This chain links TRBV4-3 with TRBJ2-1, with TRBD2 as a possible D gene (5 bases). Source material: PBMCs or T cells enriched from blood (not recorded which). This sequence originates from a woman in her late teens or twenties with acute COVID-19. The CDR3 DNA is TGCGCCAGCAGCCAGGAGGTACCCTCCTACAATGAGCAGTTCTTC. Amino acids: CASSQEVPSYNEQFF.